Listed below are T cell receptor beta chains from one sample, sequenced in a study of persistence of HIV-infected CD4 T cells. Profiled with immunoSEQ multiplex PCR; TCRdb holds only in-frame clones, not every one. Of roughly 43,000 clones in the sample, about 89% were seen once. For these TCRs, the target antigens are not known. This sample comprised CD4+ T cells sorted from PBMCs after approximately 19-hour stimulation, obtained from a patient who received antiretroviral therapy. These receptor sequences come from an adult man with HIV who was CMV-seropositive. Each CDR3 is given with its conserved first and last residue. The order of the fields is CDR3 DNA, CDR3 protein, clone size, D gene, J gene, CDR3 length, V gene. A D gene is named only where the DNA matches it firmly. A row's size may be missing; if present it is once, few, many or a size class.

CDR3 DNA: TGTGCCAGCAGCCCCCGGGACAGAAGATACTACAATGAGCAGTTCTTC
CDR3 protein: CASSPRDRRYYNEQFF
clone size: NA
D gene: TRBD1
J gene: TRBJ2-1
CDR3 length: 16
V gene: TRBV2

CDR3 DNA: TGTGCCAGCAGTGGCGGGGGCGGGACTTACTACGAGCAGTACTTC
CDR3 protein: CASSGGGGTYYEQYF
clone size: NA
D gene: NA
J gene: TRBJ2-7
CDR3 length: 15
V gene: TRBV2

CDR3 DNA: TGTGCCAGCAGTTACTCGCGAGGGAATAATGAAAAACTGTTTTTT
CDR3 protein: CASSYSRGNNEKLFF
clone size: few
D gene: NA
J gene: TRBJ1-4
CDR3 length: 15
V gene: TRBV6-5

CDR3 DNA: TGTGCCAGCAGCCCCGGGACAGGGGTCACCGGGGAGCTGTTTTTT
CDR3 protein: CASSPGTGVTGELFF
clone size: NA
D gene: TRBD1
J gene: TRBJ2-2
CDR3 length: 15
V gene: TRBV5-8

CDR3 DNA: TGTGCCAGCAGCTCTAATACCGGGGAGCTGTTTTTT
CDR3 protein: CASSSNTGELFF
clone size: NA
D gene: NA
J gene: TRBJ2-2
CDR3 length: 12
V gene: TRBV5-4

CDR3 DNA: TGTGCCAGCAGAGCCGGCAGGAATGAAAAACTGTTTTTT
CDR3 protein: CASRAGRNEKLFF
clone size: once
D gene: NA
J gene: TRBJ1-4
CDR3 length: 13
V gene: TRBV2

CDR3 DNA: TGTGCCAGCTCACCTACCGGGAGCCCGTACGAGCAGTACTTC
CDR3 protein: CASSPTGSPYEQYF
clone size: once
D gene: NA
J gene: TRBJ2-7
CDR3 length: 14
V gene: TRBV18

CDR3 DNA: TGTGCCAGCAGTGCCCCGGGACAGGGGGTTAAAGATACGCAGTATTTT
CDR3 protein: CASSAPGQGVKDTQYF
clone size: NA
D gene: TRBD1
J gene: TRBJ2-3
CDR3 length: 16
V gene: TRBV27

CDR3 DNA: TGTGCCAGCAGTGAAGGGGTGGTCGCCTCTGGAAACACCATATATTTT
CDR3 protein: CASSEGVVASGNTIYF
clone size: NA
D gene: NA
J gene: TRBJ1-3
CDR3 length: 16
V gene: TRBV6-1

CDR3 DNA: TGTGCCAGTAGTCCGGGGAGGAGCAATCAGCCCCAGCATTTT
CDR3 protein: CASSPGRSNQPQHF
clone size: NA
D gene: NA
J gene: TRBJ1-5
CDR3 length: 14
V gene: TRBV19

CDR3 DNA: TGCAGTGCTAGTCGTCCGGGACATGTCGATTCACCCCTCCACTTT
CDR3 protein: CSASRPGHVDSPLHF
clone size: NA
D gene: NA
J gene: TRBJ1-6
CDR3 length: 15
V gene: TRBV20-1

CDR3 DNA: TGTGCCAGCAGTCCGCGTGGCGGGGGAAACTATGGCTACACCTTC
CDR3 protein: CASSPRGGGNYGYTF
clone size: NA
D gene: NA
J gene: TRBJ1-2
CDR3 length: 15
V gene: TRBV27

CDR3 DNA: TGTGCCAGCGGGACAGGGGAACGAGTTATGGGCCGCTACGAGCAGTACTTC
CDR3 protein: CASGTGERVMGRYEQYF
clone size: NA
D gene: TRBD1
J gene: TRBJ2-7
CDR3 length: 17
V gene: TRBV28

CDR3 DNA: TGTGCCAGCAGTTACAGGAAGGGAGGCGCAGATACGCAGTATTTT
CDR3 protein: CASSYRKGGADTQYF
clone size: once
D gene: NA
J gene: TRBJ2-3
CDR3 length: 15
V gene: TRBV6-5

CDR3 DNA: TGTGCCAGCAGTTATACCGGGATCCTAGCTTCCAATGAGCAGTTCTTC
CDR3 protein: CASSYTGILASNEQFF
clone size: NA
D gene: NA
J gene: TRBJ2-1
CDR3 length: 16
V gene: TRBV6-5

CDR3 DNA: TGTGCCAGCAGCTCCCAGGGCCTCACTGAAGCTTTCTTT
CDR3 protein: CASSSQGLTEAFF
clone size: NA
D gene: NA
J gene: TRBJ1-1
CDR3 length: 13
V gene: TRBV7-9

CDR3 DNA: TGTGCCAGCAGCCAGGGGGGACTCCTCACCGGGGAGCTGTTTTTT
CDR3 protein: CASSQGGLLTGELFF
clone size: NA
D gene: NA
J gene: TRBJ2-2
CDR3 length: 15
V gene: TRBV7-9

CDR3 DNA: TGTGCCAGCAGTTACGGACAGCTTGAGACCCAGTACTTC
CDR3 protein: CASSYGQLETQYF
clone size: NA
D gene: NA
J gene: TRBJ2-5
CDR3 length: 13
V gene: TRBV6-5

CDR3 DNA: TGTGCCAGCAGCGACAGGGGTGCGGGCACTGAAGCTTTCTTT
CDR3 protein: CASSDRGAGTEAFF
clone size: NA
D gene: TRBD1
J gene: TRBJ1-1
CDR3 length: 14
V gene: TRBV2

CDR3 DNA: TGTGCCAGCAGTCTTCGGGGTGGCTACACCTTC
CDR3 protein: CASSLRGGYTF
clone size: once
D gene: NA
J gene: TRBJ1-2
CDR3 length: 11
V gene: TRBV12-3/TRBV12-4

CDR3 DNA: TGTGCCAGCAGTTCTATACAGGGGGCGACTGGAAACACCATATATTTT
CDR3 protein: CASSSIQGATGNTIYF
clone size: NA
D gene: TRBD1
J gene: TRBJ1-3
CDR3 length: 16
V gene: TRBV5-5

CDR3 DNA: TGTGCCACTGGGATAGGAAGGGGTTACAATCAGCCCCAGCATTTT
CDR3 protein: CATGIGRGYNQPQHF
clone size: NA
D gene: NA
J gene: TRBJ1-5
CDR3 length: 15
V gene: TRBV24-1

CDR3 DNA: TGCGCCAGCAGCTTAGGAGGGGTGGAGGAGACCCAGTACTTC
CDR3 protein: CASSLGGVEETQYF
clone size: few
D gene: NA
J gene: TRBJ2-5
CDR3 length: 14
V gene: TRBV5-1

CDR3 DNA: TGTGCCAGCAGTCCACGCCAACAGGGGAGCTATGGCTACACCTTC
CDR3 protein: CASSPRQQGSYGYTF
clone size: NA
D gene: TRBD1
J gene: TRBJ1-2
CDR3 length: 15
V gene: TRBV6-2/TRBV6-3

CDR3 DNA: TGTGCCAGCAGCTTGGGAGAGGATGGGGGGGCCTACGAGCAGTACTTC
CDR3 protein: CASSLGEDGGAYEQYF
clone size: NA
D gene: TRBD2
J gene: TRBJ2-7
CDR3 length: 16
V gene: TRBV5-6

CDR3 DNA: TGTGCCAGCAGTCCGGACAGGGTTGGCTACACCTTC
CDR3 protein: CASSPDRVGYTF
clone size: NA
D gene: TRBD1
J gene: TRBJ1-2
CDR3 length: 12
V gene: TRBV6-5

CDR3 DNA: TGTGCCAGCAGGTCCGGGAGCGCCAGCTCCTACGAGCAGTACTTC
CDR3 protein: CASRSGSASSYEQYF
clone size: once
D gene: NA
J gene: TRBJ2-7
CDR3 length: 15
V gene: TRBV6-5

CDR3 DNA: TGCGCCAGCAGTGAGACAGAGCCCTCTGGAAACACCATATATTTT
CDR3 protein: CASSETEPSGNTIYF
clone size: NA
D gene: NA
J gene: TRBJ1-3
CDR3 length: 15
V gene: TRBV10-2

CDR3 DNA: TGTGCCAGCAGAGCCGGAGGGGAGCAGTACTTC
CDR3 protein: CASRAGGEQYF
clone size: NA
D gene: NA
J gene: TRBJ2-7
CDR3 length: 11
V gene: TRBV2

CDR3 DNA: TGTGCCAGCAGTGATGTCAGAACTAATGAAAAACTGTTTTTT
CDR3 protein: CASSDVRTNEKLFF
clone size: medium-sized
D gene: NA
J gene: TRBJ1-4
CDR3 length: 14
V gene: TRBV6-1

CDR3 DNA: TGTGCCAGCAGCGTAGCAGTTAACACTGAAGCTTTCTTT
CDR3 protein: CASSVAVNTEAFF
clone size: NA
D gene: NA
J gene: TRBJ1-1
CDR3 length: 13
V gene: TRBV9